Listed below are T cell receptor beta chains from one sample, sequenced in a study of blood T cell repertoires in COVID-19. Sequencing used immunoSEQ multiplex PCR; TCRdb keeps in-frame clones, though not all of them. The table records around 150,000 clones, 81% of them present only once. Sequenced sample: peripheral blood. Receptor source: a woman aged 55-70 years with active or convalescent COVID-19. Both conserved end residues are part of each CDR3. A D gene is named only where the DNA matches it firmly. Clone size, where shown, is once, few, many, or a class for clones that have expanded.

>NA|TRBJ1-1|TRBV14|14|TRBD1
TGTGCCAGCAGCCTCCGGACAGGGAGGACTGAAGCTTTCTTT
CASSLRTGRTEAFF
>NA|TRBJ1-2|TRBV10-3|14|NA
TGTGCCATCAGTGAGTCTAGGCGGGGCTCGAGCTACACCTTC
CAISESRRGSSYTF
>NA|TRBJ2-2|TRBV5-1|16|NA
TGCGCCAGCAGCTGGTATAGTGCTGAGGACACCGGGGAGCTGTTTTTT
CASSWYSAEDTGELFF
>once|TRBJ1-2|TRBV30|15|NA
TGTGCCTGGAGTAATCCCCAGGGCTTTAACTATGGCTACACCTTC
CAWSNPQGFNYGYTF
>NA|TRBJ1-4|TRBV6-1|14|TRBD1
TGTGCCAGCAGTGAAGACAGGGGAAGTGAAAAACTGTTTTTT
CASSEDRGSEKLFF
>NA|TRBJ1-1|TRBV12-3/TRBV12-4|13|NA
TGTGCCAGCAGCCTTACTCTGAACACTGAAGCTTTCTTT
CASSLTLNTEAFF
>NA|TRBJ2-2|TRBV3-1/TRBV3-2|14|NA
TGTGCCAGCAGCCACAGCGCGAACACCGGGGAGCTGTTTTTT
CASSHSANTGELFF
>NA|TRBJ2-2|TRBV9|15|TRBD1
TGTGCCAGAAAACCGGGACAGGGCTCGGGCGGGGAGCTGTTTTTT
CARKPGQGSGGELFF
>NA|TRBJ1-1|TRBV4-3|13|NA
TGCGCCAGCAGCCGAACAGGGACCACTGAAGCTTTCTTT
CASSRTGTTEAFF
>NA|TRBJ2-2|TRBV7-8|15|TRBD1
TGTGCCAGCAGCTTAGCAGCAGGGGGCACCGGGGAGCTGTTTTTT
CASSLAAGGTGELFF
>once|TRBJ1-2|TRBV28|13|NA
TGTGCCAGCAGTGGGGGAGGGTACTACGGCTACACCTTC
CASSGGGYYGYTF
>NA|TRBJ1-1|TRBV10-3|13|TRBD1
TGTGCCATCCAGACAGGGCCAAACACTGAAGCTTTCTTT
CAIQTGPNTEAFF
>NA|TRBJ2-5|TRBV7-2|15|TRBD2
TGTGCCAGCAGCCTTATAGCGGGGGAACAAGAGACCCAGTACTTC
CASSLIAGEQETQYF
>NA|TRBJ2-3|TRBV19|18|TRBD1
TGTGCCAGTAGTATAGCCCTAGGGGGCGGAGGAGGCACAGATACGCAGTATTTT
CASSIALGGGGGTDTQYF
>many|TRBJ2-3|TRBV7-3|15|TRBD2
TGTGCCAGCAGTAGACTAGCGGGGTACACAGATACGCAGTATTTT
CASSRLAGYTDTQYF
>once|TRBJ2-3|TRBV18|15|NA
TGTGCCAGCTCACCACAGGAGCGGGGCACAGATACGCAGTATTTT
CASSPQERGTDTQYF
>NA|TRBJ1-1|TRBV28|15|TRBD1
TGTGCCAGCAGTTTAGGGACAGGGTGGATCACTGAAGCTTTCTTT
CASSLGTGWITEAFF
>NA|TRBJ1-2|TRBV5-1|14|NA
TGCGCCAGCAGCGTCCCCGGGCCCGGGAGCGGCTACACCTTC
CASSVPGPGSGYTF
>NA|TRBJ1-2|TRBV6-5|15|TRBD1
TGTGCCAGCAGACACGGACAGGGGGCGTTCTATGGCTACACCTTC
CASRHGQGAFYGYTF
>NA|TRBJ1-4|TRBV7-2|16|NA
TGTGCCAGCAGCCAATCATCCGGGACACGGACAGAAAAACTGTTTTTT
CASSQSSGTRTEKLFF